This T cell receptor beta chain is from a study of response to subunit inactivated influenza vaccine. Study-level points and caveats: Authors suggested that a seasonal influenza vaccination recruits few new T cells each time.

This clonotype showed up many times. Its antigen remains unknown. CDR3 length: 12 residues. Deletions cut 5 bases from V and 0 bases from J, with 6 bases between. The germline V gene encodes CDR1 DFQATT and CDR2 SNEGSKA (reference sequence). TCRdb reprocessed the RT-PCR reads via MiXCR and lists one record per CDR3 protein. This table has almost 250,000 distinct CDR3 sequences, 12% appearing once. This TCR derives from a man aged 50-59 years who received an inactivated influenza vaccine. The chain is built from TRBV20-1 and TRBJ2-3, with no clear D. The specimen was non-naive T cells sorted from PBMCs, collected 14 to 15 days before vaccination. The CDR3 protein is CSAPLSTDTQYF. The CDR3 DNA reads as TGCAGTGCTCCCCTAAGCACAGATACGCAGTATTTT.